This TCR beta chain was sequenced for a study of T cells in Graves' hyperthyroidism and ophthalmopathy. General study points: Most thyroid clonotypes that were expanded above 0.001 also turned up in blood. Ophthalmopathy could be told apart from stable hyperthyroidism with a 13 V-J model.

The V gene lost 6 bases and the J gene lost 2 bases, with 11 bases spanning the gap. The V gene's germline CDR1 is MDHEN and CDR2 SYDVKM. This CDR3 is built from 13 residues. Exclusions: uncontrolled infection, other autoimmune disease, pregnancy, lactation. TCR beta CDR3 regions were amplified from RNA. A set of HTBI primers served as the primers for a first-round RT-PCR of the TCR CDR3. TCRdb fed the multiplex PCR reads into MiXCR, producing one record per CDR3 protein. The sample records roughly 700,000 distinct CDR3 sequences, about 18% being singletons. This clonotype appeared many times. Its antigen is still unknown.

The gene calls are TRBV28 and TRBJ2-7; D is unresolved. Sequencing was carried out using blood. The source of this sequence is a man in his fifties or sixties with Graves' hyperthyroidism. As DNA, the CDR3 is TGTGCCAGCAGCACACAGCGACCCTACGAGCAGTACTTC. Amino acids: CASSTQRPYEQYF.